These 30 T cell receptor beta chains share one sample of origin, sequenced in a study of beta chain features in type 1 diabetes. Expressed TCRB transcripts got sequenced, as all isolated RNA was reverse transcribed. The protocol was immunoSEQ multiplex PCR, while the TCRdb copy is restricted to in-frame clones and leaves out a portion. The table lists 400,000 to 450,000 clones, about 14% of them singletons. The sequenced material came from naive CD4+ T cells from blood. The origin of the receptors is a man under 40 in good health.

This chain links TRBV7-9 with TRBJ2-3, with unresolved D. The CDR3 has 13 residues. Looked up from germline, CDR1 is SEHNR and CDR2 is FQNEAQ (reference sequence). Between the trimmed V and J ends, which lost 5 bases and 3 bases, there was a span of 9 bases. CDR3 protein: CASSNSRTDTQYF. CDR3 nucleotides: TGTGCCAGCAGCAATTCACGGACAGATACGCAGTATTTT.

The chain combines TRBV2 with TRBJ2-4; D unresolved. Trimming pared 1 base from V and 6 bases from J, leaving 7 bases between. The CDR3 contains 13 residues. The germline gives CDR1 SNHLY, CDR2 FYNNEI. In DNA form, the CDR3 reads TGTGCCAGCAGTGAAGTCGGCAGAAACATTCAGTACTTC. The encoded protein is CASSEVGRNIQYF.

This clone has just a few counts. The chain couples TRBV29-1 to TRBJ1-3, with 9 bases fitting TRBD1. With 7 bases clipped from V and 16 bases from J, the junction kept 11 bases outside the gene matches. CDR3 length equals 11 residues. Germline-derived CDR1 and CDR2 are SQVTM and ANQGSEA. For the CDR3, the DNA is TGCAGCGGCAGAGACAGGGGGGCAGAGTATTTT. Protein sequence: CSGRDRGAEYF.

J is TRBJ2-2 and V is TRBV19; tentative D call: TRBD1 (6 bases). From germline, CDR1 is LNHDA and CDR2 SQIVND (reference sequence). V was clipped by 6 bases and J by 4 bases, with 15 bases between them. The CDR3 runs 15 residues. CDR3 sequence: CASRRVQGITGELFF. Here the CDR3 DNA reads TGTGCCAGTAGACGGGTACAGGGAATCACCGGGGAGCTGTTTTTT.

The chain recombines TRBV4-1 with TRBJ2-7; D is unresolved. The CDR3 contains 13 residues. Germline CDR1 MGHRA, CDR2 YSYEKL. V was shortened by 0 bases and J by 6 bases, with 9 bases between the two germline ends. This CDR3 is CASSQEDAREQYF. The DNA of the CDR3 is TGCGCCAGCAGCCAAGAGGACGCGCGCGAGCAGTACTTC.

There are a few counts of this clone. The chain recombines TRBV5-6 with TRBJ2-5, with a possible D match to TRBD2 (5 bases). From germline, CDR1 is SGHDT and CDR2 YYEEEE. Between the trimmed V and J ends, which lost 1 base and 5 bases, there was a span of 6 bases. The CDR3 runs 12 residues. CDR3 DNA: TGTGCCAGCAGCTTGTGGGAGGAGACCCAGTACTTC. The encoded protein is CASSLWEETQYF.

The rearrangement uses TRBV20-1 and TRBJ2-7; D is possibly TRBD1 (5 bases). The V gene's germline CDR1 is DFQATT and CDR2 SNEGSKA (reference sequence). V shed 6 bases and J shed 4 bases, with 7 bases lying between them. CDR3 length: 10 residues. As DNA, the CDR3 is TGCAGTGCAAAGGGGTACGAGCAGTACGTC. As protein: CSAKGYEQYV.

This clone was seen a handful of times. V and J are TRBV7-9 and TRBJ2-7, with 9 bases fitting TRBD1. CDR3 length equals 15 residues. After removal of 4 bases from V and 4 bases from J, the junction contained 8 bases not matched to a gene. Germline V CDR1 and CDR2: SEHNR, FQNEAQ (reference sequence). This CDR3 reads CASSSPDRGMYEQYF. DNA for the CDR3: TGTGCCAGCAGCTCCCCGGACAGGGGAATGTACGAGCAGTACTTC. The full variable domain, in which reference TRBV7-9 and TRBJ2-7 provide the parts outside the CDR3, is DTGVSQNPRHKITKRGQNVTFRCDPISEHNRLYWYRQTLGQGPEFLTYFQNEAQLEKSRLLSDRFSAERPKGSFSTLEIQRTEQGDSAMYLCASSSPDRGMYEQYFGPGTRLTVT.

The chain carries TRBV5-1 and TRBJ2-1; D uncertain. This CDR3 contains 12 residues. V gave up 3 bases and J gave up 10 bases, with 11 bases separating them. Germline loops: CDR1 SGHRS, CDR2 YFSETQ. The CDR3 nucleotides are TGCGCCAGCAGCTCCAATGCTGGGGAGCAGTTCTTC. Translated, it gives CASSSNAGEQFF.

The chain has TRBV29-1 and TRBJ2-5; D perhaps matches TRBD2 (5 bases). The germline CDR1 and CDR2 sequences are SQVTM and ANQGSEA. Trimming pared 5 bases from V and 5 bases from J, leaving 12 bases between. The CDR3 length is 12 residues. This CDR3 reads CSVWRERETQYF. The CDR3 nucleotides are TGCAGCGTTTGGCGAGAGCGGGAGACCCAGTACTTC. The full variable domain, rest sourced from reference TRBV29-1 and TRBJ2-5, is SAVISQKPSRDICQRGTSLTIQCQVDSQVTMMFWYRQQPGQSLTLIATANQGSEATYESGFVIDKFPISRPNLTFSTLTVSNMSPEDSSIYLCSVWRERETQYFGPGTRLLVL.

This chain connects TRBV27 to TRBJ2-6; maybe TRBD1 (5 bases). V was shortened by 8 bases and J by 0 bases, with 8 bases between the two germline ends. Per germline, CDR1 MNHEY and CDR2 SMNVEV (reference sequence). The CDR3 loop spans 14 amino acids. The CDR3 protein is CASGAPSGANVLTF. In nucleotides, the CDR3 is TGTGCCAGCGGGGCCCCCTCTGGGGCCAACGTCCTGACTTTC.

The V gene is TRBV6-6, the J gene TRBJ1-5; D not resolved. The CDR3 is 14 amino acids. Trimming left V 0 bases short and J 8 bases short, with 11 bases between. Germline assignment: CDR1 MNHNY and CDR2 SVGAGI (reference sequence). Written as DNA, the CDR3 is TGTGCCAGCAGTTACTCGGACGGGAGGGAGCCCCAGCATTTT. Its translation: CASSYSDGREPQHF.

The chain joins TRBV2 to TRBJ2-1, with D hard to call. Germline values: CDR1 SNHLY, CDR2 FYNNEI. Trimming cost V 2 bases and J 4 bases, with 9 bases left between them. The CDR3 runs 14 residues. In nucleotides, the CDR3 is TGTGCCAGCAGTGAAATCCGGGTTTACAATGAGCAGTTCTTC. Amino acid sequence: CASSEIRVYNEQFF.

The gene calls are TRBV4-3 and TRBJ2-7; TRBD1 might be the D (6 bases). The V gene lost 0 bases and the J gene lost 3 bases, with 15 bases spanning the gap. Germline V lookup: CDR1 LGHNA, CDR2 YSLEER. This CDR3 comprises 16 residues. The CDR3, as DNA: TGCGCCAGCAGCCAAGATGCAAGGGGGTCGCACTACGAGCAGTACTTC. Its translation: CASSQDARGSHYEQYF.

V usage is TRBV5-1 and J usage is TRBJ2-3; 8 nucleotides align to TRBD1. Germline-derived CDR1 and CDR2 are SGHRS and YFSETQ. Trimming took 7 bases from V and 0 from J; bases not matched to a gene: 7. This CDR3 has 15 amino acids. The CDR3 sequence: CASGQGASSTDTQYF. The DNA for the CDR3 is TGCGCCAGCGGACAGGGAGCCTCTAGCACAGATACGCAGTATTTT.

The CDR3 is CATGTSYNEQFF. The CDR3 nucleotides are TGTGCCACCGGGACTTCCTACAATGAGCAGTTCTTC. The chain has TRBV5-4 and TRBJ2-1; the D gene is possibly TRBD2 (6 bases). Trimming took 9 bases from V and 1 from J, leaving 8 bases between them. The CDR3 sequence is 12 residues long. Germline values: CDR1 SGHNT, CDR2 YYREEE (reference sequence).

The chain couples TRBV4-3 to TRBJ2-7; D is ambiguous. V was cut by 0 bases and J by 5 bases, with 11 bases left in between. Germline loops: CDR1 LGHNA, CDR2 YSLEER. The CDR3 runs 14 residues. CDR3 nucleotides: TGCGCCAGCAGCCAAGAACTCTATTCGAACGAGCAGTACTTC. Its translation is CASSQELYSNEQYF.

In this sample, this clone turned up a few times. This sequence joins TRBV4-1 and TRBJ1-2; no firm D call. This CDR3 region has 15 residues. With 2 bases removed from V and 2 bases from J, the gap between germline ends came to 12 bases. The V gene's germline CDR1 is MGHRA and CDR2 YSYEKL. The CDR3, as DNA: TGCGCCAGCAGCCAACGCGTACGGGGAAACTATGGCTACACCTTC. It translates to CASSQRVRGNYGYTF.

In its sample, this clone was seen a few times. The chain recombines TRBV14 with TRBJ2-3, with D unresolved. Germline V gene lookup returns CDR1 SGHDN and CDR2 FVKESK. The CDR3 extends over 17 amino acids. Trimming took off 4 bases at V and 4 bases at J, with 21 bases between the two ends. CDR3 nucleotides: TGTGCCAGCAGCCGGGGTTCTTGGACGGATGTGTCAGATACGCAGTATTTT. It codes for CASSRGSWTDVSDTQYF.

The chain uses TRBV28 and TRBJ1-5; weak D call: TRBD1 (5 bases). The V gene lost 8 bases and the J gene lost 3 bases, with 14 bases spanning the gap. The CDR3 totals 14 residues. Germline V lookup: CDR1 MDHEN, CDR2 SYDVKM. Here the CDR3 reads CASREGQHNQPQHF. The CDR3 DNA is TGTGCCAGCCGAGAGGGGCAGCACAATCAGCCCCAGCATTTT.

This clone was counted a few times. The V call is TRBV30, the J call TRBJ2-1, with no clear D. The germline V gene has CDR1 GTSNPN and CDR2 SVGIG (reference sequence). V gave up 0 bases and J gave up 0 bases, with 15 bases separating them. This CDR3 spans 17 amino acids. This CDR3 is CAWSVRQRPSSYNEQFF. CDR3 coding DNA: TGTGCCTGGAGTGTACGTCAGCGCCCAAGCTCCTACAATGAGCAGTTCTTC.

The chain is built from TRBV4-3 and TRBJ2-7; weak D call: TRBD2 (6 bases). The CDR3 has 15 residues. Deletions cut 4 bases from V and 0 bases from J, with 13 bases between. In germline, CDR1 is LGHNA, CDR2 YSLEER. The CDR3 DNA reads as TGCGCCAGCAGCCTCCTCCGGGACTTCTCCTACGAGCAGTACTTC. Its protein is CASSLLRDFSYEQYF.

This clone was counted between two and nine times. CDR3 nucleotide sequence: TGCAGTGCGGAATCTCGGGACATTCAGTACTTC. Amino acid sequence: CSAESRDIQYF. The chain employs TRBV20-1 and TRBJ2-4, with no clear D. Trimming stripped 6 bases from V and 8 bases from J, with 11 bases between. Per the germline V gene, CDR1 is DFQATT and CDR2 is SNEGSKA (reference sequence). The CDR3 is 11 amino acids.

The V and J genes are TRBV27 and TRBJ2-3; D might be TRBD1 (6 bases). V lost 0 bases and J lost 5, with 15 bases in between. CDR1 and CDR2 from the germline V gene are MNHEY and SMNVEV (reference sequence). The CDR3 has 16 residues. Written as DNA, the CDR3 is TGTGCCAGCAGTTTATCTTGGCAGGGGAGTGGAGATACGCAGTATTTT. It encodes CASSLSWQGSGDTQYF.

This clone came up a few times. J is TRBJ1-1 and V is TRBV7-2, with a tentative D call TRBD1 (6 bases). CDR1 and CDR2 from the germline V gene are SGHTA and FQGNSA. V was cut by 5 bases and J by 11 bases, with 21 bases left in between. This CDR3 has 14 amino acids. The CDR3 coding sequence is TGTGCCAGCAGCACAAGACAGGAGCACCCGGGCGCTTTCTTT. Translation gives CASSTRQEHPGAFF.

V is TRBV7-2 and J is TRBJ2-5, with D perhaps matching TRBD2 (6 bases). The CDR3 is 15 amino acids. V dropped 0 bases and J dropped 5 bases, with 13 bases sitting between them. Germline values: CDR1 SGHTA, CDR2 FQGNSA. DNA for the CDR3: TGTGCCAGCAGCTTAGCGGGGGGACCTCGGGAGACCCAGTACTTC. It codes for CASSLAGGPRETQYF.

This clone has only a few counts. V and J are TRBV18 and TRBJ2-3; 8 bases line up with TRBD1. Germline CDR1 is KGHSH and CDR2 is LQKENI. The CDR3 has 15 amino acids. V gave up 2 bases and J gave up 3 bases; unmatched junction bases: 4. The CDR3 bases are TGTGCCAGCTCACCATCTGACAGGGGTACAGATACGCAGTATTTT. It codes for CASSPSDRGTDTQYF.

The chain couples TRBV5-4 to TRBJ1-4; D gene ambiguous. Germline lookup yields CDR1 SGHNT and CDR2 YYREEE (reference sequence). CDR3 length: 15 residues. V dropped 1 base and J dropped 0 bases, with 7 bases sitting between them. The CDR3 DNA reads as TGTGCCAGCAGCTTGCGGGGAGCAACTAATGAAAAACTGTTTTTT. Translating gives CASSLRGATNEKLFF.

The chain combines TRBV4-3 with TRBJ2-3; D not certain. Per the germline V gene, CDR1 is LGHNA and CDR2 is YSLEER. This CDR3 region has 16 residues. Trimming removed 4 bases at V and 1 base at J, with 15 bases between. CDR3 in DNA: TGCGCCAGCAGCCTCCGTAGAGCTTTAGGCACAGATACGCAGTATTTT. Translating gives CASSLRRALGTDTQYF.

The chain carries TRBV9 and TRBJ2-1; 8 positions match TRBD1. With 0 bases clipped from V and 1 base from J, the junction kept 3 bases outside the gene matches. The CDR3 runs to 16 residues. CDR1 is SGDLS, CDR2 YYNGEE, per germline. The CDR3 bases are TGTGCCAGCAGCGTAGCACAGGGGGTGTCCTACAATGAGCAGTTCTTC. Its translation is CASSVAQGVSYNEQFF.